Following are 5 T cell receptor beta chains from one sample sequenced in a study of shared clonotypes between healthy human individuals. The repertoire was sequenced with immunoSEQ multiplex PCR; TCRdb's copy has only in-frame clones and lacks some. The sample holds approximately 2.1 million clones, just over 90% seen once. The sample consisted of naive CD4+ T cells from PBMCs. Specified subset: CD45RA+ positively selected. These receptors all stem from a man between 18 and 29 years old in good health. Some clones in this sample may be carry-over from other donors' samples.

The rearrangement uses TRBV19 and TRBJ1-2; D is perhaps TRBD1 (5 bases). Germline CDR1 is LNHDA and CDR2 is SQIVND (reference sequence). The CDR3 totals 16 residues. Deletions cut 5 bases from V and 2 bases from J, with 18 bases between. The CDR3 is CASSYLSGGGNYGYTF. The CDR3 nucleotides are TGTGCCAGTAGTTACCTGTCCGGGGGAGGGAACTATGGCTACACCTTC.

This clone was seen a single time. The genes are TRBV5-8 and TRBJ2-5, with D hard to call. This CDR3 is built from 13 residues. V shed 2 bases and J shed 4 bases, with 9 bases lying between them. Per germline, CDR1 SGHTS and CDR2 YDEGEE. In DNA, the CDR3 is TGTGCCAGCAGCTTCTCCAACGGAGAGACCCAGTACTTC. Translated: CASSFSNGETQYF. The variable domain in full, with the rest retrieved from reference TRBV5-8 and TRBJ2-5, is EAGVTQSPTHLIKTRGQQATLRCSPISGHTSVYWYQQALGLGLQFLLWYDEGEERNRGNFPPRFSGRQFPNYSSELNVNALELEDSALYLCASSFSNGETQYFGPGTRLLVL.

This chain uses TRBV28 with TRBJ2-5; TRBD1 or TRBD2 may be the D gene (5 bases each). The V gene lost 3 bases and the J gene lost 3 bases, with 11 bases spanning the gap. The CDR3 totals 14 residues. Germline assignment: CDR1 MDHEN and CDR2 SYDVKM. This CDR3 is CASSLWGRKETQYF. Here the CDR3 DNA reads TGTGCCAGCAGTTTGTGGGGACGCAAAGAGACCCAGTACTTC.

J is TRBJ2-1 and V is TRBV6-5, with TRBD2 matching 10 bases. With V trimmed by 2 bases and J by 9 bases, 7 bases remained unmatched. Germline V gene sequence: CDR1 MNHEY, CDR2 SVGAGI. The CDR3 has 15 amino acids. CDR3: CASSYQPSGSVEQFF. CDR3 nucleotide sequence: TGTGCCAGCAGTTACCAACCTAGCGGGAGTGTTGAGCAGTTCTTC.

Remarks on this clone: The sample holds other DNA sequences that translate to the same CDR3. The gene calls are TRBV2 and TRBJ1-1; D gene uncertain. This CDR3 is 14 amino acids long. Germline CDR1 is SNHLY and CDR2 is FYNNEI. V was pared by 4 bases and J by 1 base, with 10 bases between. Written as DNA, the CDR3 is TGTGCCAGCAGTGTCCGGACGGAGAACACTGAAGCTTTCTTT. This gives the protein CASSVRTENTEAFF.